This is a list of T cell receptor beta chains from one sample in a study of vaccination effects on CD4 cells after COVID-19. This table comes from immunoSEQ multiplex PCR, and its TCRdb copy is limited to in-frame clones, with some not included. The table lists 57,000 or so clones, about four fifths of them singletons. These receptors' antigens are unknown. The material was CD4+ T cells from PBMCs cultured without peptide, obtained after COVID-19 vaccination. Receptor source: a human donor who received a COVID-19 vaccine. The CDR3 runs from the conserved cysteine through the conserved F or W. Fields, in order: D gene, clone size, J gene, V gene, CDR3 length, CDR3 protein, CDR3 DNA. D genes are given only for firm matches. Clone size is stated in some rows and not others, as once, few, many or a class when expanded.

>-|few|TRBJ2-1|TRBV7-2|15
CASSLVGIGTGEQFF
TGTGCCAGCAGCTTAGTCGGGATCGGGACTGGCGAGCAGTTCTTC
>-|-|TRBJ1-2|TRBV9|15
CASSALGGTHIGVTF
TGTGCCAGCAGCGCCCTAGGGGGGACGCACATCGGGGTCACCTTC
>-|few|TRBJ2-1|TRBV19|15
CASRNAGARANEQFF
TGTGCCAGTAGGAACGCGGGCGCGAGGGCCAATGAGCAGTTCTTC
>TRBD1|-|TRBJ1-1|TRBV7-9|15
CASNAPGQGNTEAFF
TGTGCCAGCAACGCCCCCGGACAGGGCAACACTGAAGCTTTCTTT
>-|-|TRBJ2-3|TRBV2|13
CASSDFSTDTQYF
TGTGCCAGCAGTGATTTTAGCACAGATACGCAGTATTTT
>TRBD1|-|TRBJ1-1|TRBV9|17
CASSVGPGTGAGTEAFF
TGTGCCAGCAGCGTAGGCCCCGGGACAGGGGCGGGGACTGAAGCTTTCTTT
>TRBD2|-|TRBJ2-1|TRBV7-9|15
CASSLASGGYNEQFF
TGTGCCAGCAGCTTGGCTAGCGGGGGGTACAATGAGCAGTTCTTC
>-|-|TRBJ1-6|TRBV30|15
CAWSGVTPGRSPLHF
TGTGCCTGGAGCGGCGTGACTCCTGGGCGGTCACCCCTCCACTTT
>TRBD2|-|TRBJ2-1|TRBV6-5|15
CASSPSTSGSYEQFF
TGTGCCAGCAGTCCATCGACTAGCGGGAGTTATGAGCAGTTCTTC
>-|-|TRBJ2-7|TRBV6-2/TRBV6-3|12
CASSFTGSEQYF
TGTGCCAGCAGTTTTACAGGGAGCGAGCAGTACTTC
>-|-|TRBJ1-1|TRBV6-5|14
CALTGVVAGGEAFF
TGTGCCCTCACCGGCGTAGTAGCCGGGGGGGAAGCTTTCTTT
>TRBD1|once|TRBJ2-2|TRBV7-2|16
CASSLGGQGVTGELFF
TGTGCCAGCAGCTTAGGGGGTCAGGGGGTCACCGGGGAGCTGTTTTTT
>-|few|TRBJ1-2|TRBV19|12
CASTSQGYGYTF
TGTGCCAGTACTTCGCAGGGTTATGGCTACACCTTC
>-|-|TRBJ1-3|TRBV10-3|15
CAISDGQSSGNTIYF
TGTGCCATCAGTGATGGACAAAGCTCTGGAAACACCATATATTTT
>TRBD1|-|TRBJ2-7|TRBV5-1|14
CASSGRDRGLEQYF
TGCGCCAGCAGCGGCCGGGACAGGGGCCTCGAGCAGTACTTC
>-|-|TRBJ2-1|TRBV11-3|14
CASGSGMSYNEQFF
TGTGCCAGTGGCTCGGGGATGTCCTACAATGAGCAGTTCTTC